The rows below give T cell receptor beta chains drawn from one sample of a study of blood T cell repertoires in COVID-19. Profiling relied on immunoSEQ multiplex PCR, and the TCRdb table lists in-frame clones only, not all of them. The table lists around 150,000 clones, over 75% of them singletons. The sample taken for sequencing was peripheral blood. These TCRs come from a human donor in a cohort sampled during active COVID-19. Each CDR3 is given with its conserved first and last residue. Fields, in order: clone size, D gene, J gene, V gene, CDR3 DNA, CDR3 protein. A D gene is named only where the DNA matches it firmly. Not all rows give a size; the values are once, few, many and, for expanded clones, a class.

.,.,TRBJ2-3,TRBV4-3,TGCGCCAGCAGCCGACTGACCCAGGGTGAGGATACGCAGTATTTT,CASSRLTQGEDTQYF
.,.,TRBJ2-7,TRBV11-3,TGTGCCAGCAGCTTAGGTAGAGAAGGGGATGAGAGGGAGCAGTACTTC,CASSLGREGDEREQYF
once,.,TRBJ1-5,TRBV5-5,TGTGCCAGCAGCTTGTCAGGCGGGGGTAAGGAGCCCCAGCATTTT,CASSLSGGGKEPQHF
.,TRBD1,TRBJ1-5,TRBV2,TGTGCCAGCACCCGACAGGGTGCCAGCAATCAGCCCCAGCATTTT,CASTRQGASNQPQHF
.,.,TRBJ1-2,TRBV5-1,TGCGCCAGCAGCTTGAGCCGGAAACTAAACTATGGCTACACCTTC,CASSLSRKLNYGYTF
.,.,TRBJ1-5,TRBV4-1,TGCGCCAGCAGCCCGACAGAGAATCGTCTCTATAGCAATCAGCCCCAGCATTTT,CASSPTENRLYSNQPQHF
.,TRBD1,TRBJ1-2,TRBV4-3,TGCGCCAGCAGCTCCTCTCCAGGGGGCGGGGTTGGCTACACCTTC,CASSSSPGGGVGYTF
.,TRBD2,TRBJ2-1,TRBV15,TGTGCCACCAGCAGAGAAAAGGCGGGGGGCGATGAGCAGTTCTTC,CATSREKAGGDEQFF
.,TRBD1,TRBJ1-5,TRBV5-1,TGCGCCAGCAGCCCTACAGGGGCTCCGGGTCAGCCCCAGCATTTT,CASSPTGAPGQPQHF
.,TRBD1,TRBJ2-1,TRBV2,TGTGCCAGCCTCACTGCGGGACAGGGGAAGGGTGAGCAGTTCTTC,CASLTAGQGKGEQFF
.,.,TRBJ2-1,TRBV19,TGTGCCAGTGGCTCCAGGGGTCGCAATGAGCAGTTCTTC,CASGSRGRNEQFF
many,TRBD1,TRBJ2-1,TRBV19,TGTGCCAGCCGACAGGGGCCCAGCTCCTACAATGAGCAGTTCTTC,CASRQGPSSYNEQFF
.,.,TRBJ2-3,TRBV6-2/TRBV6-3,TGTGCCAGCAGCAGCGGAGACGAGACAGATACGCAGTATTTT,CASSSGDETDTQYF
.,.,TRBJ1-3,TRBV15,TGTGCCACCAGCAGAGATCTCAGCTCTGGAAACACCATATATTTT,CATSRDLSSGNTIYF
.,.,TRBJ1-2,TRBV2,TGTGCCAGCAGTGAAGGAGGGCAGACTCGGATTAACTATGGCTACACCTTC,CASSEGGQTRINYGYTF
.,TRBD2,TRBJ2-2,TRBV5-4,TGTGCCAGCAGCTTGGGTCTAGCGGGAGGGCCGAAGGAGCTGTTTTTT,CASSLGLAGGPKELFF